The 28 T cell receptor beta chains below were found in one sample sequenced in a study of PD-1 blockade in classical Hodgkin lymphoma. TCRdb keeps only in-frame clones here, not all; method: immunoSEQ multiplex PCR. The sample lists just over 20,000 clones, 70% to 75% occurring once. Time point in this sample: cycle 4 day 1 (C4D1), after more than 5 weeks of nivolumab. There was relapse after autologous stem cell transplantation in every patient, and there was variation in brentuximab vedotin exposure. Material: peripheral blood mononuclear cells (PBMCs), obtained before the fourth cycle of nivolumab. These receptors came from a human donor with classical Hodgkin lymphoma.

The CDR3 protein is CASSSGLAGVDEQFF. The CDR3 coding sequence is TGTGCCAGTAGTTCGGGACTAGCGGGAGTAGATGAGCAGTTCTTC. The chain carries TRBV19 and TRBJ2-1, with 14 nucleotides matching TRBD2. From germline, CDR1 is LNHDA and CDR2 SQIVND (reference sequence). The trim removed 5 bases at V and 8 bases at J, leaving 5 bases unmatched. The CDR3 totals 15 residues.

The rearrangement joins TRBV6-1 to TRBJ1-4; D not resolved. This CDR3 is 17 amino acids long. CDR1 is MNHNS, CDR2 SASEGT, per germline. Trimming removed 2 bases from V and 1 base from J, with 14 bases in between. The chain's CDR3 is CASSERVAVRTNEKLFF. In DNA, the CDR3 is TGTGCCAGCAGTGAAAGAGTGGCAGTTCGAACTAATGAAAAACTGTTTTTT.

The chain recombines TRBV4-1 with TRBJ2-2; 7 bases align to TRBD2. This CDR3 spans 15 amino acids. Per germline, CDR1 MGHRA and CDR2 YSYEKL. Trimming took 5 bases from V and 5 from J; bases not matched to a gene: 8. CDR3 in DNA: TGCGCCAGCAGCTTTAGACTAGCTGGGACCGGGGAGCTGTTTTTT. Translated, it gives CASSFRLAGTGELFF.

The rearrangement links TRBV29-1 to TRBJ1-5, with D perhaps matching TRBD1 (5 bases). The germline CDR1 and CDR2 sequences are SQVTM and ANQGSEA. The CDR3 spans 13 residues. Trimming took 3 bases from V and 6 from J, leaving 12 bases between them. CDR3 sequence (DNA): TGCAGCGTTGACTGGGGGTTTGGTCAGCCCCAGCATTTT. Amino acids: CSVDWGFGQPQHF.

The J gene is TRBJ1-4, the V gene TRBV27; no firm D call. The CDR3 length is 13 residues. Germline values: CDR1 MNHEY, CDR2 SMNVEV (reference sequence). The V gene lost 1 base and the J gene lost 3 bases, with 3 bases spanning the gap. The CDR3 region is CASSLYPNEKLFF. CDR3 sequence (DNA): TGTGCCAGCAGTTTATATCCTAATGAAAAACTGTTTTTT.

This clone is categorized as medium-sized. The gene calls are TRBV2 and TRBJ2-7, with TRBD1 as a possible D gene (6 bases). V dropped 1 base and J dropped 6 bases, with 16 bases sitting between them. The CDR3 loop spans 15 amino acids. CDR1 and CDR2 from the germline V gene are SNHLY and FYNNEI. The CDR3 here is CASSEGTVSPGEQYF. DNA for the CDR3: TGTGCCAGCAGTGAAGGGACAGTTTCACCTGGCGAGCAGTACTTC.

This clone was observed a single time. The chain joins TRBV6-1 to TRBJ2-1; D possibly corresponds to TRBD2 (5 bases). CDR3 length: 16 residues. CDR1 is MNHNS, CDR2 SASEGT, per germline. V was clipped by 4 bases and J by 0 bases, with 13 bases between them. Here the CDR3 DNA reads TGTGCCAGCAGTGTGGGAGCCGCCAGCTCCTACAATGAGCAGTTCTTC. It specifies CASSVGAASSYNEQFF.

This sequence joins TRBV6-1 and TRBJ2-1, with 9 bases identical to TRBD1. The CDR3 runs to 15 residues. V shed 6 bases, J shed 9 bases, and the junction held 12 bases outside the gene matches. Germline assignment: CDR1 MNHNS and CDR2 SASEGT. The CDR3 DNA is TGTGCCAGCAGGGCCCGGGACAGGGAGTATGGTGAGCAGTTCTTC. This codes for CASRARDREYGEQFF.

This clone was found once. This rearrangement joins TRBV10-3 to TRBJ2-7; 13 nucleotides match TRBD2. The CDR3 contains 16 residues. CDR1 and CDR2 from the germline V gene are ENHRY and SYGVKD. The junction had 3 bases not matched to a gene; V was cut back by 0 bases and J by 4 bases. The CDR3 DNA reads as TGTGCCATCAGTGAGTCTCGGACTAGCGGGAGTTACGAGCAGTACTTC. This sequence encodes CAISESRTSGSYEQYF.

This clone was detected only once. Here the CDR3 reads CASMVGYPGETQYF. The CDR3 region has the DNA TGTGCCAGCATGGTGGGCTATCCGGGGGAGACCCAGTACTTC. The rearrangement joins TRBV2 to TRBJ2-5, with D possibly TRBD2 on 5 matching bases. In germline, CDR1 is SNHLY, CDR2 FYNNEI. Trimming shortened V by 7 bases and J by 5 bases, and 17 bases separated the two germline ends. CDR3 length: 14 amino acids. Complete variable domain (other parts from reference TRBV2 and TRBJ2-5): EPEVTQTPSHQVTQMGQEVILRCVPISNHLYFYWYRQILGQKVEFLVSFYNNEISEKSEIFDDQFSVERPDGSNFTLKIRSTKLEDSAMYFCASMVGYPGETQYFGPGTRLLVL.

The chain uses TRBV6-1 and TRBJ1-5; D gene ambiguous. V lost 4 bases to trimming and J lost 4 bases, with 17 bases between them. CDR1 is MNHNS, CDR2 SASEGT, per germline. The CDR3 extends over 16 amino acids. The CDR3: CASSAGSSTLNQPQHF. The CDR3 coding sequence is TGTGCCAGCAGTGCGGGCAGCTCTACCCTAAATCAGCCCCAGCATTTT.

This chain uses TRBV5-1 with TRBJ2-7, with 9 bases matching TRBD1. The germline gives CDR1 SGHRS, CDR2 YFSETQ. The CDR3 is made up of 15 amino acids. J lost 6 bases, V lost 3 bases, and 10 bases had no gene match. For the CDR3, the DNA is TGCGCCAGCAGCTCTAAGAACAGGGGGCAAGGCGAGCAGTACTTC. The encoded protein is CASSSKNRGQGEQYF.

This sequence joins TRBV18 and TRBJ2-1; 7 nucleotides align to TRBD2. Trimming at V came to 2 bases and at J to 9 bases, leaving 7 bases not matched to a gene. Looked up from germline, CDR1 is KGHSH and CDR2 is LQKENI. The CDR3 extends over 14 amino acids. CDR3 DNA sequence: TGTGCCAGCTCACCAAAGGATGGACTAGGTGAGCAGTTCTTC. Its protein product is CASSPKDGLGEQFF.

This clone occurred a few times. The DNA of the CDR3 is TGCGCCAGCAGCCAAGAGAGGGATCAGCCCCAGCATTTT. It encodes CASSQERDQPQHF. The V gene is TRBV4-1, the J gene TRBJ1-5; D call uncertain. Germline V CDR1 and CDR2: MGHRA, YSYEKL. The germline V and J ends were trimmed by 0 bases and 5 bases, with 5 bases remaining between them. The CDR3 runs 13 residues.

The genes are TRBV5-1 and TRBJ2-7; perhaps TRBD1 as D (6 bases). CDR1 and CDR2 from the germline V gene are SGHRS and YFSETQ. Between the trimmed V and J ends, which lost 4 bases and 3 bases, there was a span of 14 bases. This CDR3 has 14 amino acids. Here the CDR3 DNA reads TGCGCCAGCAGCATGAGCGGACAGAACTACGAGCAGTACTTC. This sequence encodes CASSMSGQNYEQYF.

This clone was detected once. The rearrangement links TRBV18 to TRBJ2-7; tentatively, D is TRBD2 (6 bases). The CDR3 covers 15 residues. CDR1 and CDR2 (germline): KGHSH, LQKENI. Between the trimmed V and J ends, which lost 3 bases and 0 bases, there was a span of 12 bases. The CDR3 DNA follows: TGTGCCAGCTCACCCTTTGGGGGGAGCTCCTACGAGCAGTACTTC. This translates into CASSPFGGSSYEQYF.

This chain connects TRBV29-1 to TRBJ1-2, with 9 nucleotides matching TRBD1. V lost 6 bases and J lost 8; bases outside the gene matches: 4. There are 11 residues in the CDR3. In germline, CDR1 is SQVTM, CDR2 ANQGSEA. The CDR3, as DNA: TGCAGCGTACAGGGGGCACGGGGCTACACCTTC. Translating it yields CSVQGARGYTF.

The V gene is TRBV29-1, the J gene TRBJ1-1; 9 bases are a match to TRBD1. The V gene end was trimmed by 5 bases and the J gene end by 3 bases; junction bases not matched to a gene: 4. The length of the CDR3 is 13 residues. From germline, CDR1 is SQVTM and CDR2 ANQGSEA. The CDR3 region has the DNA TGCAGCGTTCCGGGACAGGGTGACACTGAAGCTTTCTTT. Residues: CSVPGQGDTEAFF.

The chain employs TRBV5-6 and TRBJ2-7; 10 bases align to TRBD1. Germline V gene lookup returns CDR1 SGHDT and CDR2 YYEEEE. V lost 2 bases, J lost 7 bases, and 12 bases stayed unmatched. The length of the CDR3 is 16 residues. In DNA form, the CDR3 reads TGTGCCAGCAGCTTCTTCCGACAGGGGGCCTTTATTGAGCAGTACTTC. Its protein is CASSFFRQGAFIEQYF.

The V gene is TRBV27, the J gene TRBJ2-7; 8 positions match TRBD2. This CDR3 region has 16 residues. J was trimmed by 2 bases and V by 5 bases; bases with no gene match: 11. CDR1 MNHEY and CDR2 SMNVEV come from the germline V gene (reference sequence). The CDR3 DNA reads as TGTGCCAGCAGTCCCCTCAGCGGGAGACACACCTACGAGCAGTACTTC. It yields the protein CASSPLSGRHTYEQYF.

V gene TRBV15 combines with J gene TRBJ2-3; the match to TRBD1 covers 8 bases. V gave up 4 bases and J gave up 0 bases; unmatched junction bases: 6. The CDR3 has 16 amino acids. The germline gives CDR1 LNHNV, CDR2 YYDKDF (reference sequence). CDR3 DNA sequence: TGTGCCACCAGCAAAGACAGGGGAACAAGCACAGATACGCAGTATTTT. It specifies CATSKDRGTSTDTQYF.

There are a few counts of this clone. The chain employs TRBV11-3 and TRBJ2-1; D gene uncertain. Trimming left V 5 bases short and J 5 bases short, with 7 bases between. CDR3 size: 12 residues. Per germline, CDR1 SGHNT and CDR2 YENEEA. The DNA for the CDR3 is TGTGCCAGCAGCAAAACGGACAATGAGCAGTTCTTC. Translated: CASSKTDNEQFF.

This chain links TRBV19 with TRBJ1-2; 7 bases match TRBD1. Germline lookup yields CDR1 LNHDA and CDR2 SQIVND (reference sequence). The J segment lost 4 bases and the V segment lost 3 bases, leaving 5 bases of the junction unmatched. This CDR3 spans 14 amino acids. The CDR3 DNA reads as TGTGCCAGTAGTATGTTCCCAGGGGGCTATGGCTACACCTTC. This encodes CASSMFPGGYGYTF.

The rearrangement links TRBV14 to TRBJ1-2, with D unresolved. The V and J ends lost 4 bases and 3 bases respectively, with 9 bases between them. Looked up from germline, CDR1 is SGHDN and CDR2 is FVKESK. The CDR3 totals 13 residues. CDR3 DNA: TGTGCCAGCAGCCTGGTTGTCGACTATGGCTACACCTTC. Translation gives CASSLVVDYGYTF.

A few counts support this clone. V and J are TRBV28 and TRBJ2-7, with D tentatively TRBD1 (5 bases). The germline CDR1 and CDR2 sequences are MDHEN and SYDVKM. The CDR3 has 14 residues. V dropped 5 bases and J dropped 1 base, with 12 bases sitting between them. CDR3 DNA: TGTGCCAGCAGTAAGAACAGGTGGTCCTACGAGCAGTACTTC. Translated, it gives CASSKNRWSYEQYF.

This clone came up once. The chain recombines TRBV6-5 with TRBJ1-1, with D possibly matching TRBD1 (5 bases). Trimming pared 6 bases from V and 8 bases from J, leaving 13 bases between. Looked up from germline, CDR1 is MNHEY and CDR2 is SVGAGI. The CDR3 totals 12 residues. The CDR3 DNA is TGTGCCAGCAGAGGGGAGGGCGGGGAAGCTTTCTTT. As protein: CASRGEGGEAFF.

V is TRBV19 and J is TRBJ2-7; D remains ambiguous. The germline V gene encodes CDR1 LNHDA and CDR2 SQIVND (reference sequence). The CDR3 spans 13 residues. Trimming pared 8 bases from V and 0 bases from J, leaving 11 bases between. In DNA form, the CDR3 reads TGTGCCAGTGCACGCGGCCCCTCCTACGAGCAGTACTTC. Translated, it gives CASARGPSYEQYF.

This clone was observed a handful of times. The CDR3 nucleotides read TGTGCCATCAGTGCATCCTACGAGCAGTACTTC. This codes for CAISASYEQYF. This chain connects TRBV10-3 to TRBJ2-7, with unresolved D. Germline CDR1 ENHRY, CDR2 SYGVKD. This CDR3 comprises 11 residues. V was pared by 4 bases and J by 1 base, with 2 bases between.